This is a list of T cell receptor beta chains from one sample in a study of blood T cell repertoires in COVID-19. Clones were read by immunoSEQ multiplex PCR, and TCRdb kept only the in-frame ones, dropping some. This sample has 180,000 or so clones, with just over 85% found just once. Specimen: peripheral blood. The receptor source for this set is a man aged 55 to 69 with acute or convalescent COVID-19. Each CDR3 is given without its conserved first and last residue. The size entry is marked missing in some rows and otherwise reads once, few, many or a size class.

J gene	CDR3 length	V gene	clone size	CDR3 protein
TRBJ2-7	13	TRBV13	-	ASSATSGGPYEQY
TRBJ2-5	14	TRBV5-4	-	ASSLLGRGSGETQY
TRBJ2-3	15	TRBV19	-	ASSIWGLAGSTDTQY
TRBJ2-3	17	TRBV28	once	ASSIPGLAGEIDTDTQY
TRBJ2-1	17	TRBV2	-	ASSHRTDPRDRVGNEQF
TRBJ2-1	14	TRBV3-1/TRBV3-2	-	ASRQITSGSYNEQF
TRBJ2-1	12	TRBV29-1	-	SVAETSGPNEQF
TRBJ2-1	12	TRBV7-6	-	ASGTGYSYNEQF
TRBJ2-1	9	TRBV20-1	-	SGTPGYEQF
TRBJ1-2	13	TRBV5-5	-	ASSLDRGLYYGYT
TRBJ1-1	11	TRBV6-5	-	ASGGQVGTEAF
TRBJ2-2	13	TRBV7-3	-	ASSPPGQTTGELF
TRBJ1-1	9	TRBV30	-	AWSTDTEAF
TRBJ2-2	14	TRBV7-8	-	ASSPGLAGNTGELF
TRBJ2-2	12	TRBV15	-	ATSIGGNTGELF
TRBJ1-1	11	TRBV28	-	ASSLQGPTEAF
TRBJ1-3	16	TRBV9	-	ASSVAPGQGISGNTIY
TRBJ1-1	12	TRBV18	-	ASSSRQGSPEAF
TRBJ2-7	11	TRBV2	-	ASTRDREYEQY
TRBJ2-3	12	TRBV27	-	ATTGGSRSGTQY
TRBJ2-7	12	TRBV30	few	AWSWVGPQNEQY
TRBJ1-2	11	TRBV6-5	-	ASSDRQAYGYT
TRBJ1-2	11	TRBV12-3/TRBV12-4	-	ASVLGRAYGYT
TRBJ1-1	15	TRBV5-1	-	ASSSKKGQTMNTEAF
TRBJ1-4	13	TRBV18	-	ASSPQRATNEKLF
TRBJ1-1	13	TRBV5-4	-	ASSPKGVGDTEAF